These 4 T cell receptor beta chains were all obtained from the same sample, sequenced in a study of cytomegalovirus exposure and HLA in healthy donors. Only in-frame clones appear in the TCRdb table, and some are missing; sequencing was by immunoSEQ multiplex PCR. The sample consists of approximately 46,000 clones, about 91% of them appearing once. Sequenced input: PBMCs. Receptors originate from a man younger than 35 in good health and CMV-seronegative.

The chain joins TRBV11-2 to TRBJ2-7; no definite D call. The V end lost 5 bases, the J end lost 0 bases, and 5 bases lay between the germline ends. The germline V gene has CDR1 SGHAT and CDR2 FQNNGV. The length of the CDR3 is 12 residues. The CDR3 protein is CASSASSYEQYF. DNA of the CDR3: TGTGCCAGCAGCGCCAGCTCCTACGAGCAGTACTTC.

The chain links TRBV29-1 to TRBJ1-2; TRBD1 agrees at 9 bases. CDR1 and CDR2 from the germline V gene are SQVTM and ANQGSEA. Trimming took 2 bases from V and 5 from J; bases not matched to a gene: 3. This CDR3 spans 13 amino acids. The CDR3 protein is CSVESGQGYGYTF. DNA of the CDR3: TGCAGCGTTGAATCTGGACAGGGGTATGGCTACACCTTC.

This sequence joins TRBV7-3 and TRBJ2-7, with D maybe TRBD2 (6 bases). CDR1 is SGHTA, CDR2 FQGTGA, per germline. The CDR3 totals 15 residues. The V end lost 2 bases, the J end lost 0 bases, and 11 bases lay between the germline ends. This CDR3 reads CASSLSAGSSYEQYF. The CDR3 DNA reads TGTGCCAGCAGCTTATCGGCGGGGAGCTCCTACGAGCAGTACTTC. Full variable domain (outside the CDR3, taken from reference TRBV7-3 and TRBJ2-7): GAGVSQTPSNKVTEKGKYVELRCDPISGHTALYWYRQSLGQGPEFLIYFQGTGAADDSGLPNDRFFAVRPEGSVSTLKIQRTERGDSAVYLCASSLSAGSSYEQYFGPGTRLTVT.

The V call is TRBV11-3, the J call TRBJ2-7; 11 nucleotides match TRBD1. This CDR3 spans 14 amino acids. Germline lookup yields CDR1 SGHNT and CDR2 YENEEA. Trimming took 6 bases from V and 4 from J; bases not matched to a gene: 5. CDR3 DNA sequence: TGTGCCAGCAGTTTCGGGGACAGGGGGTACGAGCAGTACTTC. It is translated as CASSFGDRGYEQYF.